The 2 T cell receptor beta chains below all came from one sample that was sequenced in a study of cytomegalovirus exposure and HLA in healthy donors. 13 Jbeta primers and 60 Vbeta primers were used for the PCR. Data came from immunoSEQ multiplex PCR; TCRdb stores just in-frame clones and leaves some out. In the table there are under 90,000 clones, about 71% of which are singletons. The sequencing input was PBMCs. These receptors came from a woman between 35 and 50 years old in good health and CMV-seronegative.

This clone was seen a handful of times. The chain combines TRBV5-5 with TRBJ2-7, with 8 bases lining up with TRBD1. The trim removed 2 bases at V and 0 bases at J, leaving 13 bases unmatched. In germline, CDR1 is SGHKS, CDR2 YYEKEE (reference sequence). The CDR3 length is 18 residues. CDR3 coding DNA: TGTGCCAGCAGCTTCTATTATGGACAGGGAGCATTCTCCTACGAGCAGTACTTC. It codes for CASSFYYGQGAFSYEQYF. Together with reference TRBV5-5 and TRBJ2-7, the CDR3 gives the full variable domain: DAGVTQSPTHLIKTRGQQVTLRCSPISGHKSVSWYQQVLGQGPQFIFQYYEKEERGRGNFPDRFSARQFPNYSSELNVNALLLGDSALYLCASSFYYGQGAFSYEQYFGPGTRLTVT.

The chain recombines TRBV7-8 with TRBJ2-1; a weak D match, TRBD2 (7 bases). This CDR3 region has 17 residues. The V gene lost 9 bases and the J gene lost 0 bases, with 21 bases spanning the gap. Germline V gene data show CDR1 as SGHVS and CDR2 as FQNEAQ. The CDR3 DNA sequence: TGTGCCAGTTCCATGGGGGCCCCGGGGGGCTCCTACAATGAGCAGTTCTTC. Translated, it gives CASSMGAPGGSYNEQFF.